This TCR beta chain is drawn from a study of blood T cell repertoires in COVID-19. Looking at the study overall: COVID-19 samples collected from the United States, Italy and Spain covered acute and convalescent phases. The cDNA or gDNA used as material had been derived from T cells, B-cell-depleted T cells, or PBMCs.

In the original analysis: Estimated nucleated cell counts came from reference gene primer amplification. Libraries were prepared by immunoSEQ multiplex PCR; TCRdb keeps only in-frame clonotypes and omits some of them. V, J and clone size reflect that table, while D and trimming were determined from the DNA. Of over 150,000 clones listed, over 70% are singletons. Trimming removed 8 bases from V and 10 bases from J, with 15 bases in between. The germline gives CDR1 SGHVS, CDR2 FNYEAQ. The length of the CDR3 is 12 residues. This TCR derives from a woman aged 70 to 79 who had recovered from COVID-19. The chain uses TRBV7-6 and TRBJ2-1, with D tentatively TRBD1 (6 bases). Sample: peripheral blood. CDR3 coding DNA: TGTGCCAGCCGCGTACCCAGGGGCGAGCAGTTCTTC. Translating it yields CASRVPRGEQFF.